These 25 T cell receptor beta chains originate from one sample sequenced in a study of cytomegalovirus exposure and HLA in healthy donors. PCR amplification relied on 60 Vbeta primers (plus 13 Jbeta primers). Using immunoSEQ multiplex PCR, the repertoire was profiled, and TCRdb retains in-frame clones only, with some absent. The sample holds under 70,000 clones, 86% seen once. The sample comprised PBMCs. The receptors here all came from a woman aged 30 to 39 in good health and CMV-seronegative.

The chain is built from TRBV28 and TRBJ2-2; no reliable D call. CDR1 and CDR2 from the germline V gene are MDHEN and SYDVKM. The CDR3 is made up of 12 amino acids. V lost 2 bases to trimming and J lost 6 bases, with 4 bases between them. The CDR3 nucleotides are TGTGCCAGCAGTTTACCCTCCGGGGAGCTGTTTTTT. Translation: CASSLPSGELFF.

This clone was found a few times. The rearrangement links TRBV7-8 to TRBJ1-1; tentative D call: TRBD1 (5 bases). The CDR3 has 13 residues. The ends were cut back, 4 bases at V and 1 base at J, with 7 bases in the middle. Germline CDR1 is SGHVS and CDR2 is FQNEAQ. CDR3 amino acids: CASSWQGNTEAFF. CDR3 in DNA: TGTGCCAGCAGCTGGCAGGGGAACACTGAAGCTTTCTTT.

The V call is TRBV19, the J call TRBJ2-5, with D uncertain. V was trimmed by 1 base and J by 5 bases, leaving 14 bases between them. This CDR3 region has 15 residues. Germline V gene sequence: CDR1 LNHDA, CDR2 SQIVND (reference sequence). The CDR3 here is CASSIAGASSETQYF. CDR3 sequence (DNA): TGTGCCAGTAGTATAGCCGGAGCCTCCTCTGAGACCCAGTACTTC. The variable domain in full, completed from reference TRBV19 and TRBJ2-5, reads DGGITQSPKYLFRKEGQNVTLSCEQNLNHDAMYWYRQDPGQGLRLIYYSQIVNDFQKGDIAEGYSVSREKKESFPLTVTSAQKNPTAFYLCASSIAGASSETQYFGPGTRLLVL.

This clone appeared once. This chain's CDR3 is CATSTPSGNTGELFF. DNA of the CDR3: TGTGCCACCAGCACACCTAGCGGGAACACCGGGGAGCTGTTTTTT. The chain couples TRBV15 to TRBJ2-2, with 7 bases lining up with TRBD2. The trim removed 4 bases at V and 1 base at J, leaving 3 bases unmatched. Germline V lookup: CDR1 LNHNV, CDR2 YYDKDF (reference sequence). This CDR3 is built from 15 residues.

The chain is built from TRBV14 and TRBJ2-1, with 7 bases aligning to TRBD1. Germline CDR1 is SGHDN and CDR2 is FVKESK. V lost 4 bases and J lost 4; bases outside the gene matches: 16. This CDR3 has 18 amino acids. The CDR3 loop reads CASSPPFRETGQYNEQFF. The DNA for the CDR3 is TGTGCCAGCAGCCCACCTTTTAGAGAGACAGGGCAATACAATGAGCAGTTCTTC.

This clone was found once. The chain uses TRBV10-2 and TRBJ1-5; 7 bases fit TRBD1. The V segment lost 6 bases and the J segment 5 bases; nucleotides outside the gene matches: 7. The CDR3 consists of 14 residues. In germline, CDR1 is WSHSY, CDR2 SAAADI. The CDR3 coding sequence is TGCGCCAGCAGCCAAACAACAGGGGATCAGCCCCAGCATTTT. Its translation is CASSQTTGDQPQHF.

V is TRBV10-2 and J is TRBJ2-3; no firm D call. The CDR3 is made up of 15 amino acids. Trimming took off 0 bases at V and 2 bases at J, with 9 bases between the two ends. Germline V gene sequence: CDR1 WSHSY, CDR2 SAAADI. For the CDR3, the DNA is TGCGCCAGCAGTGAGTCCGGTCTCTTCACAGATACGCAGTATTTT. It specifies CASSESGLFTDTQYF.

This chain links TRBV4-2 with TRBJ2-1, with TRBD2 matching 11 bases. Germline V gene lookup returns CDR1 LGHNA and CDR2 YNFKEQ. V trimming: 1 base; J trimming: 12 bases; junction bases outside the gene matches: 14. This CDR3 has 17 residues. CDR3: CASSQGQGTSGYLGQFF. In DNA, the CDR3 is TGTGCCAGCAGCCAAGGTCAGGGGACTAGCGGATATCTTGGGCAGTTCTTC.

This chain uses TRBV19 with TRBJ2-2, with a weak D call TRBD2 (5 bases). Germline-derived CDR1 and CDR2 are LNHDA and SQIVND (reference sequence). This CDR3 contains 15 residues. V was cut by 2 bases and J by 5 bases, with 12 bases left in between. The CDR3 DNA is TGTGCCAGTAGTATATCTCTCAGGAGGACCGGGGAGCTGTTTTTT. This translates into CASSISLRRTGELFF. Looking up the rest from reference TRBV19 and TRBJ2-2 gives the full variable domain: DGGITQSPKYLFRKEGQNVTLSCEQNLNHDAMYWYRQDPGQGLRLIYYSQIVNDFQKGDIAEGYSVSREKKESFPLTVTSAQKNPTAFYLCASSISLRRTGELFFGEGSRLTVL.

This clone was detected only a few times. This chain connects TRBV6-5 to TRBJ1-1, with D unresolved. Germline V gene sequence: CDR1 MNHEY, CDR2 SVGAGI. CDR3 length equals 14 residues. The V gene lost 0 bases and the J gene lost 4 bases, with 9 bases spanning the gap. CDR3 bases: TGTGCCAGCAGTTACTCGATTCGGGGCACTGAAGCTTTCTTT. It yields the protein CASSYSIRGTEAFF.

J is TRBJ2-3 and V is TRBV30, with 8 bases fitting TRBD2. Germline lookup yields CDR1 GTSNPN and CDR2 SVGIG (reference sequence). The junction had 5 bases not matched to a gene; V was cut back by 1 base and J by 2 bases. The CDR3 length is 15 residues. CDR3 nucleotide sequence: TGTGCCTGGAGTGCCTCCGGGAGGGCCACAGATACGCAGTATTTT. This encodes CAWSASGRATDTQYF.

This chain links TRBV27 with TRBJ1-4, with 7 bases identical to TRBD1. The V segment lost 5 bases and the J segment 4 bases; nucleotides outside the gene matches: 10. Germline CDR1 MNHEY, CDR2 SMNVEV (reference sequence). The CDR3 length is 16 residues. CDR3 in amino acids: CASSPMTGRRNEKLFF. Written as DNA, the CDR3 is TGTGCCAGCAGTCCCATGACAGGGCGACGTAATGAAAAACTGTTTTTT.

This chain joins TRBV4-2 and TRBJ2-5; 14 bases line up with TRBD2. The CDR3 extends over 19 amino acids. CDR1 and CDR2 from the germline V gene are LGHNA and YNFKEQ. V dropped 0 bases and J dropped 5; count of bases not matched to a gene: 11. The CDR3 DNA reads TGTGCCAGCAGCCAAGATAGAAGGACTAGCGGGAGGTCCCAGGAGACCCAGTACTTC. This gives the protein CASSQDRRTSGRSQETQYF.

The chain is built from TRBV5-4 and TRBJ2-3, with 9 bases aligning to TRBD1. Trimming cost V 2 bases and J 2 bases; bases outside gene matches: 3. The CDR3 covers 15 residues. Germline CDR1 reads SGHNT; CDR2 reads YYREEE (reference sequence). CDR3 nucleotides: TGTGCCAGCAGCTTACAGGGGGCCCTCACAGATACGCAGTATTTT. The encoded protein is CASSLQGALTDTQYF.

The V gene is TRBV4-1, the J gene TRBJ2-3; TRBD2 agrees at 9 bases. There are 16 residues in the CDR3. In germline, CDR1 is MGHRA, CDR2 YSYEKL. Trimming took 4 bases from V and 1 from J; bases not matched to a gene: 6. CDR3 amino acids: CASSPIAGARTDTQYF. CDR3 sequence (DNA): TGCGCCAGCAGCCCAATAGCGGGAGCACGCACAGATACGCAGTATTTT.

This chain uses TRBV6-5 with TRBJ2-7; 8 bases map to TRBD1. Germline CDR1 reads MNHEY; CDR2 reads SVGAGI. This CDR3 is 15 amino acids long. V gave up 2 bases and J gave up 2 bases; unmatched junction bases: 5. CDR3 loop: CASSYAGQETYEQYF. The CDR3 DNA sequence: TGTGCCAGCAGTTACGCGGGACAGGAAACCTACGAGCAGTACTTC.

CDR3 region: CASSEWSQSGGRDGYTF. The DNA for the CDR3 is TGTGCCAGCAGTGAATGGTCTCAGTCCGGGGGAAGGGATGGCTACACCTTC. V gene TRBV25-1 combines with J gene TRBJ1-2; weak D call: TRBD1 (5 bases). V gave up 1 base and J gave up 6 bases, with 21 bases separating them. The CDR3 contains 17 residues. Per the germline V gene, CDR1 is MGHDK and CDR2 is SYGVNS.

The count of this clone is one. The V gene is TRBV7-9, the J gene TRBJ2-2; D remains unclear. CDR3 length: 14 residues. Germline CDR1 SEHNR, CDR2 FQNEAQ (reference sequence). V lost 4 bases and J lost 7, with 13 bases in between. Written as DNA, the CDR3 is TGTGCCAGCAGCTACTCTAACTTCGGCGGGGAGCTGTTTTTT. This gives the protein CASSYSNFGGELFF.

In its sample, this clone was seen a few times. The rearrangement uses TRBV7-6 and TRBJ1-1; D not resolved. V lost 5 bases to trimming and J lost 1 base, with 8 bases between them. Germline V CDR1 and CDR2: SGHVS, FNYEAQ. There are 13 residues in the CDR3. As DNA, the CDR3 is TGTGCCAGCAGCACGGTTCCGAACACTGAAGCTTTCTTT. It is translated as CASSTVPNTEAFF.

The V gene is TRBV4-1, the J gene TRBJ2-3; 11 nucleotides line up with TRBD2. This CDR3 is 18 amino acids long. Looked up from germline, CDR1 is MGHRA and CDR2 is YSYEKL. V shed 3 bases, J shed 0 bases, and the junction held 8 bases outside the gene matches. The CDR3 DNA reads TGCGCCAGCAGCCATCAACTAGCGGGAGCCACTAGCACAGATACGCAGTATTTT. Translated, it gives CASSHQLAGATSTDTQYF.

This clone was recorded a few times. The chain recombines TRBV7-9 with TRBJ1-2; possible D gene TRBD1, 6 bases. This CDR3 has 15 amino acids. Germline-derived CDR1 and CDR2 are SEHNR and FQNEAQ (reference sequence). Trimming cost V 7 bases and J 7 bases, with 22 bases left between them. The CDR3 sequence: CASIPPSGGAVGYTF. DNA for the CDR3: TGTGCCAGCATCCCCCCGTCGGGGGGCGCGGTTGGCTACACCTTC. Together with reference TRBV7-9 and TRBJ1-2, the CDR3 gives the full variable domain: DTGVSQNPRHKITKRGQNVTFRCDPISEHNRLYWYRQTLGQGPEFLTYFQNEAQLEKSRLLSDRFSAERPKGSFSTLEIQRTEQGDSAMYLCASIPPSGGAVGYTFGSGTRLTVV.

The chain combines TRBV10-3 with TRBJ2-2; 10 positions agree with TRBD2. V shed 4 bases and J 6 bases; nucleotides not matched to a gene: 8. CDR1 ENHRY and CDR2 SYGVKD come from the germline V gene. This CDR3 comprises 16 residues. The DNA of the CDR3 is TGTGCCATCAGTGCTTCTAGCGGGAGTCGGTCCGGGGAGCTGTTTTTT. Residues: CAISASSGSRSGELFF.

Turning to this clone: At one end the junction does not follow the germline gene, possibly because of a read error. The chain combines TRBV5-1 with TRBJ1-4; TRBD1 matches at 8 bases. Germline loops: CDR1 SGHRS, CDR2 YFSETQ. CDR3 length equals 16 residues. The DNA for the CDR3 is TGCACCAGCAGCCTAGGACAGGGCCTAACTAATGAAAAACTGTTTTTT. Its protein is CTSSLGQGLTNEKLFF.

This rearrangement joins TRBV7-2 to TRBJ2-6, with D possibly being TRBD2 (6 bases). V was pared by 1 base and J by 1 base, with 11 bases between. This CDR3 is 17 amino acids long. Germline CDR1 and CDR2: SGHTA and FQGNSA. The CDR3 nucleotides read TGTGCCAGCAGCTTAGGAGGAGGGGCGTCTGGGGCCAACGTCCTGACTTTC. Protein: CASSLGGGASGANVLTF.

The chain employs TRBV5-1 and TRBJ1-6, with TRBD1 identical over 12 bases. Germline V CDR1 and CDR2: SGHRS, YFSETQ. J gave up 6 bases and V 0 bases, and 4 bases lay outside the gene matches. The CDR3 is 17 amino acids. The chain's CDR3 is CASSLAGQGASNSPLHF. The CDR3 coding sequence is TGCGCCAGCAGCTTGGCGGGACAGGGGGCGAGTAATTCACCCCTCCACTTT.